These 17 T cell receptor beta chains were all obtained from the same sample, sequenced in a study of Tregs in tolerant kidney transplant recipients. Assay used: immunoSEQ multiplex PCR; TCRdb lists only in-frame clones, some missing. This sample yields roughly 66,000 clones, of which roughly 92% are seen a single time; approximately 9.9% belongs to the top ten. Specimen: CD8+ T cells from blood, collected before the transplant. The source of these receptors is a human donor who received a combined kidney and bone marrow transplant.

The chain has TRBV16 and TRBJ1-5; the D gene is possibly TRBD1 (6 bases). The V and J ends lost 4 bases and 4 bases respectively, with 11 bases between them. There are 14 residues in the CDR3. Germline V CDR1 and CDR2: KGHSY, FQNENV. CDR3 loop: CASSRRDINQPQHF. In DNA, the CDR3 is TGTGCCAGCAGCCGAAGGGACATAAATCAGCCCCAGCATTTT.

The chain has TRBV30 and TRBJ2-7; TRBD1 might be the D (5 bases). This CDR3 comprises 11 residues. Germline lookup yields CDR1 GTSNPN and CDR2 SVGIG (reference sequence). Trimming took 3 bases from V and 3 from J, leaving 6 bases between them. The CDR3 DNA is TGTGCCTGGAGAGGGGTCTACGAGCAGTACTTC. It encodes CAWRGVYEQYF.

The gene calls are TRBV27 and TRBJ2-5; D might be TRBD1 (6 bases). This CDR3 is 14 amino acids long. CDR1 is MNHEY, CDR2 SMNVEV, per germline (reference sequence). Trimming stripped 3 bases from V and 3 bases from J, with 11 bases between. As DNA, the CDR3 is TGTGCCAGCAGTTTGGTTGAGGGGGAAGAGACCCAGTACTTC. This encodes CASSLVEGEETQYF.

V gene TRBV30 combines with J gene TRBJ2-1, with 11 bases aligning to TRBD1. Trimming cost V 0 bases and J 4 bases; bases outside gene matches: 5. The CDR3 contains 16 residues. Looked up from germline, CDR1 is GTSNPN and CDR2 is SVGIG (reference sequence). The CDR3 sequence is CAWSVPGQGEYNEQFF. The CDR3 bases are TGTGCCTGGAGTGTACCGGGACAGGGGGAGTACAATGAGCAGTTCTTC.

The chain has TRBV6-5 and TRBJ2-1; 10 nucleotides agree with TRBD2. In germline, CDR1 is MNHEY, CDR2 SVGAGI. Trimming removed 7 bases from V and 3 bases from J; junction bases left unmatched: 6. This CDR3 is built from 15 residues. This CDR3 reads CASMVASGSYNEQFF. The DNA for the CDR3 is TGTGCCAGCATGGTGGCTAGCGGGAGCTACAATGAGCAGTTCTTC.

V usage is TRBV4-1 and J usage is TRBJ2-1; TRBD1 matches at 9 bases. The germline CDR1 and CDR2 sequences are MGHRA and YSYEKL. J lost 8 bases, V lost 4 bases, and 9 bases had no gene match. The CDR3 is 15 residues long. CDR3 in DNA: TGCGCCAGCAGCCCGGGACAGGGCCCCCTCTATGAGCAGTTCTTC. Translation gives CASSPGQGPLYEQFF.

The V gene is TRBV5-1, the J gene TRBJ1-1; 7 bases agree with TRBD1. Germline lookup yields CDR1 SGHRS and CDR2 YFSETQ. V lost 4 bases and J lost 1; bases outside the gene matches: 4. The CDR3 is made up of 14 amino acids. The CDR3 nucleotides are TGCGCCAGCAGCCCGGGACAGACGAACACTGAAGCTTTCTTT. Its protein product is CASSPGQTNTEAFF.

This clone was counted only a few times. The rearrangement joins TRBV7-9 to TRBJ1-1; no definite D call. Trimming removed 3 bases from V and 4 bases from J, with 12 bases in between. The CDR3 contains 14 residues. Per germline, CDR1 SEHNR and CDR2 FQNEAQ (reference sequence). DNA of the CDR3: TGTGCCAGCAGCTTTTCGTACAGTGTCACTGAAGCTTTCTTT. Its translation: CASSFSYSVTEAFF.

The rearrangement links TRBV7-9 to TRBJ1-4; 9 nucleotides line up with TRBD1. Germline V lookup: CDR1 SEHNR, CDR2 FQNEAQ (reference sequence). V lost 7 bases, J lost 8 bases, and 8 bases stayed unmatched. This CDR3 spans 14 amino acids. The CDR3 sequence: CASNARQGEEKLFF. The CDR3 coding sequence is TGTGCCAGCAACGCCAGACAGGGGGAGGAAAAACTGTTTTTT.

This sequence joins TRBV2 and TRBJ2-7, with D possibly TRBD2 on 7 matching bases. V was pared by 3 bases and J by 6 bases, with 12 bases between. CDR3 length: 13 residues. Germline assignment: CDR1 SNHLY and CDR2 FYNNEI. The CDR3 is CASSEGGPGEQYF. CDR3 nucleotides: TGTGCCAGCAGTGAGGGGGGGCCCGGCGAGCAGTACTTC.

V and J are TRBV27 and TRBJ2-3; no firm D call. The CDR3 contains 15 residues. Germline V lookup: CDR1 MNHEY, CDR2 SMNVEV (reference sequence). V was shortened by 3 bases and J by 0 bases, with 10 bases between the two germline ends. Here the CDR3 DNA reads TGTGCCAGCAGTTTTCTGTCGGGTAGCACAGATACGCAGTATTTT. This sequence encodes CASSFLSGSTDTQYF.

V gene TRBV11-2 combines with J gene TRBJ2-1, with 8 positions matching TRBD1. V dropped 5 bases and J dropped 5; count of bases not matched to a gene: 11. CDR1 is SGHAT and CDR2 is FQNNGV in the germline V gene. The CDR3 sequence is 16 residues long. CDR3 loop: CASSRGPGTGNNEQFF. The DNA for the CDR3 is TGTGCCAGCAGCCGAGGGCCCGGGACAGGAAACAATGAGCAGTTCTTC. Full variable domain (rest looked up from reference TRBV11-2 and TRBJ2-1): EAGVAQSPRYKIIEKRQSVAFWCNPISGHATLYWYQQILGQGPKLLIQFQNNGVVDDSQLPKDRFSAERLKGVDSTLKIQPAKLEDSAVYLCASSRGPGTGNNEQFFGPGTRLTVL.

This chain links TRBV14 with TRBJ2-2; TRBD1 matches at 7 bases. Germline V CDR1 and CDR2: SGHDN, FVKESK. With V trimmed by 4 bases and J by 6 bases, 2 bases remained unmatched. There are 13 residues in the CDR3. The CDR3 loop reads CASSPTGSGELFF. CDR3 DNA: TGTGCCAGCAGCCCGACAGGGTCCGGGGAGCTGTTTTTT.

This rearrangement joins TRBV28 to TRBJ1-1, with TRBD1 as a possible D gene (6 bases). Trimming left V 7 bases short and J 1 base short, with 10 bases between. CDR1 and CDR2 (germline): MDHEN, SYDVKM. There are 13 residues in the CDR3. CDR3 DNA: TGTGCCAGCACTCGGACAGCGAACACTGAAGCTTTCTTT. Its translation is CASTRTANTEAFF.

The chain's CDR3 is CASSQERTGHEEQYF. The CDR3 DNA reads as TGCGCCAGCAGCCAAGAGCGGACAGGGCATGAAGAGCAGTACTTC. The chain links TRBV4-3 to TRBJ2-7; 8 nucleotides align to TRBD1. Germline V gene lookup returns CDR1 LGHNA and CDR2 YSLEER. The CDR3 runs 15 residues. Germline trimming cut 0 bases from V and 7 bases from J; bases unmatched to any gene: 8.

The V gene is TRBV5-6, the J gene TRBJ1-2; D is unclear. Germline CDR1 SGHDT, CDR2 YYEEEE. The CDR3 sequence is 11 residues long. V gave up 6 bases and J gave up 8 bases, with 11 bases separating them. CDR3 DNA sequence: TGTGCCAGCACCTTAGGCAGGGGCTACACCTTC. Translating gives CASTLGRGYTF.

A single count supports this clone. This chain joins TRBV5-6 and TRBJ1-2, with D perhaps matching TRBD1 (5 bases). The V end lost 1 base, the J end lost 5 bases, and 18 bases lay between the germline ends. The CDR3 totals 16 residues. Germline CDR1 and CDR2: SGHDT and YYEEEE. The CDR3 reads CASSLSGQGANYGYTF. The DNA for the CDR3 is TGTGCCAGCAGCTTGTCGGGCCAGGGTGCCAATTATGGCTACACCTTC.